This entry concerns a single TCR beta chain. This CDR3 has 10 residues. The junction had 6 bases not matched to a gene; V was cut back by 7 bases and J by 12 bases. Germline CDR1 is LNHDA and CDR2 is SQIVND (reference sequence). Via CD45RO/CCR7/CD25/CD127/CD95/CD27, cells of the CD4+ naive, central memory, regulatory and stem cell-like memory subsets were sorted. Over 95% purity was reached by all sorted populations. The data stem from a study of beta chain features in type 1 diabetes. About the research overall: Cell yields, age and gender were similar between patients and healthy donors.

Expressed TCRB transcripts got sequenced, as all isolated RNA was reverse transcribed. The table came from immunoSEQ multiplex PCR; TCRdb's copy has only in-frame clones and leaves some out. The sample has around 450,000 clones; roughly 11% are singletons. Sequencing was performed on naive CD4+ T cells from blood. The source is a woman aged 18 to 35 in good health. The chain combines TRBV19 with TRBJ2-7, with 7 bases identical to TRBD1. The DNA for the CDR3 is TGTGCCAGTACTAGACAGGGTCCGTACTTC. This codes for CASTRQGPYF.